This entry concerns a single TCR beta chain. This sample was taken from a study of blood T cell repertoires in COVID-19. Overall study context: COVID-19 samples, acute and convalescent, were from the United States, Italy and Spain.

All enrollees were about 18 to 95 years old and from 20 to 25 US areas. Participants reported their clinical history, and cohort assignment relied on those reports. Only in-frame clones appear in the TCRdb table, and some are missing; sequencing was by immunoSEQ multiplex PCR. The repertoire includes more than 300,000 clones, over 90% of them detected once, and roughly 3.9% sits in the top ten. Sequenced input: PBMCs or T cells enriched from blood (not recorded which). This receptor was taken from a woman under 40 who had been exposed to COVID-19.

The CDR3 bases are TGCGCCAGCAGCCAAGACCCCCGGTCGTACGAGCAGTACTTC. Translating gives CASSQDPRSYEQYF. J is TRBJ2-7 and V is TRBV4-3; D is ambiguous. Trimming removed 0 bases at V and 4 bases at J, with 10 bases between. CDR3 length: 14 residues. Germline V CDR1 and CDR2: LGHNA, YSLEER.